This entry lists 24 T cell receptor beta chains sequenced from one sample in a study of T cells in Graves' hyperthyroidism and ophthalmopathy. The TCR beta CDR3 regions underwent amplification using RNA transcripts as the source. An initial round of RT-PCR targeting the TCR CDR3 relied on the HTBI primer set. TCRdb reprocessed the multiplex PCR reads with MiXCR, giving one entry per CDR3 protein. Altogether more than 600,000 distinct CDR3 sequences are present, around 15% being singletons, with the ten largest covering approximately 8.4%. Material for sequencing was blood. These receptors were taken from a man aged 18 to 30 with Graves' hyperthyroidism.

This clonotype has at least ten counts. The chain employs TRBV3-1 and TRBJ2-7; 11 nucleotides agree with TRBD2. With 6 bases clipped from V and 4 bases from J, the junction kept 2 bases outside the gene matches. This CDR3 has 13 residues. Germline-derived CDR1 and CDR2 are LGHDT and YNNKEL (reference sequence). The CDR3 DNA reads as TGTGCCAGCAGTCCTAGCGGGAGGTACGAGCAGTACTTC. The encoded protein is CASSPSGRYEQYF.

This clonotype was seen a few times. The chain is built from TRBV30 and TRBJ1-5, with 7 bases identical to TRBD1. The V and J ends lost 5 bases and 1 base, in that order; junction bases with no gene match: 2. The germline V gene has CDR1 GTSNPN and CDR2 SVGIG (reference sequence). The CDR3 is made up of 13 amino acids. The CDR3 DNA reads TGTGCCTGGGGACAGGTGAGCAATCAGCCCCAGCATTTT. Translating it yields CAWGQVSNQPQHF.

The chain carries TRBV6-1 and TRBJ1-2; D gene uncertain. V lost 0 bases and J lost 4, with 6 bases in between. Looked up from germline, CDR1 is MNHNS and CDR2 is SASEGT. The CDR3 spans 13 residues. The DNA of the CDR3 is TGTGCCAGCAGTGAAGCGCGAAGCTATGGCTACACCTTC. It yields the protein CASSEARSYGYTF.

The sample holds many counts of this clonotype. The V gene is TRBV2, the J gene TRBJ1-1; D remains unclear. V dropped 7 bases and J dropped 2 bases, with 11 bases sitting between them. The CDR3 consists of 13 residues. Germline V lookup: CDR1 SNHLY, CDR2 FYNNEI. The CDR3 protein is CASTPEANTEAFF. The CDR3 bases are TGTGCCAGCACCCCCGAGGCCAACACTGAAGCTTTCTTT. Filled out from reference TRBV2 and TRBJ1-1, the complete variable domain reads EPEVTQTPSHQVTQMGQEVILRCVPISNHLYFYWYRQILGQKVEFLVSFYNNEISEKSEIFDDQFSVERPDGSNFTLKIRSTKLEDSAMYFCASTPEANTEAFFGQGTRLTVV.

This clonotype was seen at least ten times. The chain links TRBV6-2 or TRBV6-3 to TRBJ2-7; TRBD2 is a possible D gene (5 bases). This CDR3 contains 13 residues. The V gene's germline CDR1 is MNHEY and CDR2 SVGEGT. Deletions cut 8 bases from V and 7 bases from J, with 18 bases between. CDR3 nucleotide sequence: TGTGCCAGCGGGAGAAGGGAAGTTCGGGAGCAGTACTTC. Its translation: CASGRREVREQYF.

The rearrangement joins TRBV7-2 to TRBJ2-2; 8 nucleotides agree with TRBD2. Germline assignment: CDR1 SGHTA and CDR2 FQGNSA. V shed 5 bases and J 4 bases; nucleotides not matched to a gene: 6. The CDR3 has 15 amino acids. CDR3 bases: TGTGCCAGCAGCCGTCGACTAGCGCTCACCGGGGAGCTGTTTTTT. The encoded protein is CASSRRLALTGELFF.

This clonotype occurred many times. CDR3 amino acids: CASGVAGSSPPTQYF. As DNA, the CDR3 is TGTGCCAGCGGTGTAGCGGGCTCCAGCCCACCTACGCAGTATTTT. The chain recombines TRBV28 with TRBJ2-3; TRBD2 matches 7 bases. V gave up 8 bases and J gave up 8 bases; unmatched junction bases: 16. The CDR3 length is 15 residues. CDR1 and CDR2 (germline): MDHEN, SYDVKM.

A word on this clonotype: One end of the junction fails to match germline, which may point to a read error. The chain recombines TRBV25-1 with TRBJ1-1; D remains ambiguous. Germline V CDR1 and CDR2: MGHDK, SYGVNS. The CDR3 covers 11 residues. This chain's CDR3 is CASSDRTKAFF. The CDR3 DNA follows: TGTGCCAGCAGTGACCGCACTAAAGCTTTCTTT. Full variable domain (rest looked up from reference TRBV25-1 and TRBJ1-1): EADIYQTPRYLVIGTGKKITLECSQTMGHDKMYWYQQDPGMELHLIHYSYGVNSTEKGDLSSESTVSRIRTEHFPLTLESARPSHTSQYLCASSDRTKAFFGQGTRLTVV.

Many counts were recorded for this clonotype. The CDR3 reads CATLSWQGNYEQYF. DNA of the CDR3: TGTGCCACCCTAAGCTGGCAGGGGAACTACGAGCAGTACTTC. The chain joins TRBV27 to TRBJ2-7, with D tentatively TRBD1 (6 bases). Trimming shortened V by 10 bases and J by 3 bases, and 19 bases separated the two germline ends. The CDR3 totals 14 residues. Germline CDR1 and CDR2: MNHEY and SMNVEV (reference sequence).

The chain uses TRBV20-1 and TRBJ2-2; a weak D match, TRBD2 (6 bases). V gave up 6 bases and J gave up 2 bases, with 10 bases separating them. CDR1 is DFQATT, CDR2 SNEGSKA, per germline (reference sequence). The CDR3 is 13 residues long. CDR3: CSALGLNTGELFF. CDR3 bases: TGCAGTGCCCTGGGACTTAACACCGGGGAGCTGTTTTTT.

At least ten counts were recorded for this clonotype. This chain uses TRBV2 with TRBJ1-1, with TRBD1 matching 9 bases. In germline, CDR1 is SNHLY, CDR2 FYNNEI. Trimming at V came to 11 bases and at J to 6 bases, leaving 7 bases not matched to a gene. This CDR3 comprises 12 residues. The CDR3 spells CASHRGRAEAFF. Written as DNA, the CDR3 is TGTGCCTCTCACAGGGGGCGAGCTGAAGCTTTCTTT.

V and J are TRBV19 and TRBJ2-5, with 7 bases aligning to TRBD1. The CDR3 spans 14 residues. V gave up 7 bases and J gave up 6 bases; unmatched junction bases: 11. CDR1 and CDR2 from the germline V gene are LNHDA and SQIVND (reference sequence). CDR3 in amino acids: CASMDRPRMKTQYF. The CDR3 DNA reads TGTGCCAGTATGGACAGGCCTAGGATGAAGACCCAGTACTTC.

There are many counts of this clonotype. This chain uses TRBV28 with TRBJ2-7; D is possibly TRBD2 (6 bases). V shed 6 bases and J shed 4 bases, with 13 bases lying between them. Germline CDR1 MDHEN, CDR2 SYDVKM. The CDR3 runs 13 residues. The CDR3 DNA sequence: TGTGCCAGCAGGGGAGGAGGCGGATACGAGCAGTACTTC. Protein: CASRGGGGYEQYF.

V is TRBV28 and J is TRBJ1-6; maybe TRBD1 (5 bases). V was clipped by 8 bases and J by 9 bases, with 17 bases between them. The germline gives CDR1 MDHEN, CDR2 SYDVKM. CDR3 length: 14 amino acids. CDR3 sequence: CASLTWGDGSPLHF. The DNA for the CDR3 is TGTGCCAGCCTGACCTGGGGGGACGGTTCACCCCTCCACTTT.

The CDR3 sequence: CASSVSLAGTYNEQFF. DNA of the CDR3: TGTGCCAGTAGTGTCTCACTAGCGGGAACCTACAATGAGCAGTTCTTC. The genes are TRBV19 and TRBJ2-1; TRBD2 agrees at 10 bases. Germline lookup yields CDR1 LNHDA and CDR2 SQIVND (reference sequence). Germline trimming cut 5 bases from V and 2 bases from J; bases unmatched to any gene: 6. The CDR3 consists of 16 residues.

This sequence joins TRBV10-3 and TRBJ1-1; D uncertain. The CDR3 sequence is 13 residues long. The germline V and J ends were trimmed by 3 bases and 6 bases, with 11 bases remaining between them. Germline V gives CDR1 ENHRY, CDR2 SYGVKD. CDR3 loop: CAISETMVAEAFF. CDR3 sequence (DNA): TGTGCCATCAGTGAAACGATGGTCGCTGAAGCTTTCTTT.

This clonotype occurred many times. The chain carries TRBV6-1 and TRBJ1-1; the D is unclear. Germline lookup yields CDR1 MNHNS and CDR2 SASEGT. The ends were cut back, 0 bases at V and 7 bases at J, with 6 bases in the middle. The CDR3 sequence is 12 residues long. CDR3 residues: CASSEARVEAFF. The CDR3 nucleotides are TGTGCCAGCAGTGAAGCGCGGGTTGAAGCTTTCTTT.

This clonotype was seen repeatedly, ten times or more. The chain couples TRBV4-2 to TRBJ1-2; D gene uncertain. The CDR3 sequence is 15 residues long. Deletions cut 0 bases from V and 0 bases from J, with 8 bases between. CDR1 and CDR2 from the germline V gene are LGHNA and YNFKEQ. The CDR3 nucleotides are TGTGCCAGCAGCCAAGACAGGCTAGCTAACTATGGCTACACCTTC. It specifies CASSQDRLANYGYTF.

The chain links TRBV27 to TRBJ2-5; 8 bases fit TRBD1. After removal of 1 base from V and 6 bases from J, the junction contained 10 bases not matched to a gene. The CDR3 contains 16 residues. The germline gives CDR1 MNHEY, CDR2 SMNVEV (reference sequence). This CDR3 reads CASSLYGQGVWKTQYF. The CDR3 coding sequence is TGTGCCAGCAGTTTATACGGACAGGGAGTTTGGAAGACCCAGTACTTC.

The sample holds a few counts of this clonotype. V usage is TRBV19 and J usage is TRBJ2-1; 10 bases line up with TRBD2. The CDR3 spans 15 residues. J gave up 7 bases and V 5 bases, and 8 bases lay outside the gene matches. Germline CDR1 is LNHDA and CDR2 is SQIVND (reference sequence). The CDR3: CASSVLAGVGNEQFF. In DNA, the CDR3 is TGTGCCAGTAGTGTCCTAGCGGGAGTAGGTAATGAGCAGTTCTTC.

The sample holds many counts of this clonotype. The CDR3 region is CASKDGNTDTQYF. CDR3 sequence (DNA): TGTGCCAGCAAAGACGGGAACACAGATACGCAGTATTTT. The rearrangement joins TRBV2 to TRBJ2-3; D may be TRBD2 (5 bases). Deletions cut 7 bases from V and 2 bases from J, with 10 bases between. CDR3 length: 13 amino acids. Germline assignment: CDR1 SNHLY and CDR2 FYNNEI.

The J gene is TRBJ2-4, the V gene TRBV27, with D maybe TRBD1 (5 bases). This CDR3 spans 15 amino acids. The germline CDR1 and CDR2 sequences are MNHEY and SMNVEV (reference sequence). The V and J ends lost 2 bases and 5 bases respectively, with 13 bases between them. The CDR3 DNA reads TGTGCCAGCAGTTTAAGGGGTCCACTCGAAAACATTCAGTACTTC. Amino acids: CASSLRGPLENIQYF.

This clonotype was picked up a small number of times. The rearrangement links TRBV2 to TRBJ2-7; tentatively, D is TRBD1 (5 bases). Trimming left V 8 bases short and J 2 bases short, with 10 bases between. This CDR3 region has 12 residues. Germline CDR1 reads SNHLY; CDR2 reads FYNNEI. The DNA for the CDR3 is TGTGCCAGCTATGGACACACCTACGAGCAGTACTTC. It codes for CASYGHTYEQYF.

This clonotype was seen only a few times. The chain uses TRBV4-1 and TRBJ2-7, with D perhaps TRBD1 or TRBD2 (6 bases each). V was shortened by 4 bases and J by 5 bases, with 15 bases between the two germline ends. CDR3 length: 14 amino acids. Per the germline V gene, CDR1 is MGHRA and CDR2 is YSYEKL. The chain's CDR3 is CASSPGGEGHEQYF. As DNA, the CDR3 is TGCGCCAGCAGCCCCGGGGGCGAGGGGCACGAGCAGTACTTC.